This record covers a single T cell receptor beta chain. This sample was taken from a study of blood T cell repertoires in COVID-19. Study-level information: The origin of the acute and convalescent COVID-19 samples was the United States, Italy and Spain.

In the study's own analysis: Scientists estimated how many nucleated cells there were by amplifying reference gene primers. The table came from immunoSEQ multiplex PCR; TCRdb's copy has only in-frame clones and leaves some out. V and J calls and clone size are copied from that table; D and trimming were computed from the DNA. The data show around 140,000 clones, 88% seen once. CDR1 MNHNS and CDR2 SASEGT come from the germline V gene. V was clipped by 2 bases and J by 1 base; unmatched bases: 4. The CDR3 has 16 residues. The rearrangement links TRBV6-1 to TRBJ1-5, with 8 bases identical to TRBD1. Input material: peripheral blood. The clonotype was recovered from a man in his 70s with acute or convalescent COVID-19. The CDR3 here is CASSERQGASNQPQHF. CDR3 bases: TGTGCCAGCAGTGAACGTCAGGGGGCAAGCAATCAGCCCCAGCATTTT.